The entry below describes one T cell receptor (beta chain). This specimen comes from a study of follicular helper T cells after annual influenza vaccination. Time point: 2015-2016 season, pre-vaccination. Data came from immunoSEQ multiplex PCR; TCRdb stores just in-frame clones and leaves some out. The data contain some 9,800 clones, about 82% of them singletons. V lost 6 bases and J lost 2, with 13 bases in between. There are 14 residues in the CDR3. Germline-derived CDR1 and CDR2 are MDHEN and SYDVKM. This clonotype was obtained from an adult who received the influenza vaccine. This chain connects TRBV28 to TRBJ1-1, with a possible D match to TRBD1 (6 bases). The specimen comprised CXCR5+ CD38- circulating T follicular helper cells from blood, sampled on the day of influenza vaccination. Stated subset: circulating Tfh, non-naive CD4+CXCR5+PD-1+ (ICOS+CD38+ or ICOS-CD38-). This CDR3 is CASRTGTTNTEAFF. CDR3 DNA: TGTGCCAGCAGGACCGGGACAACAAACACTGAAGCTTTCTTT.